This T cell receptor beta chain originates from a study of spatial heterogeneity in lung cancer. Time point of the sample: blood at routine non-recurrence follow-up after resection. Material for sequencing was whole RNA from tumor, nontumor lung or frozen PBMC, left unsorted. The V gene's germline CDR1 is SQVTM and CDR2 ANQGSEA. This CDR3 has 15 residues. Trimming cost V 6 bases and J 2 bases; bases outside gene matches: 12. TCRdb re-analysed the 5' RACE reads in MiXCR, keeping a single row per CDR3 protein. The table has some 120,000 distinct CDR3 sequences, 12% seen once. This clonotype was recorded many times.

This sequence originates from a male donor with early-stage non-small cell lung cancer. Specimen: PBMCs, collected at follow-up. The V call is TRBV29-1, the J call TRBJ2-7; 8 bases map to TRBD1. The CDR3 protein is CSVSQGQATTYEQYF. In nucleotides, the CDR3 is TGCAGCGTCAGCCAGGGACAGGCCACCACCTACGAGCAGTACTTC.